Here is one T cell receptor (beta chain) with its context. Its antigen is currently not known. The record originates from a study of cytomegalovirus exposure and HLA in healthy donors (dated by TCRdb to between 2016 and 2019). Broadly, across the study: An earlier analysis of some 600 of the donors reported approximately 280 Gb of sequence data and 117 million unique TCR beta sequences obtained from about 180 million T cells. An early release that covered 500 to 800 HLA-typed donors contained approximately 320 gigabases of sequencing data and 80 million or so unique TCR sequences. Of the approximately 400 genotyped donors, over 65% fell in the genetic ancestry cluster associated with self-reported Caucasian donors. The aim of the study was to test whether cataloging public T cell receptors could identify signatures of past pathogen exposure. The T cell repertoires of some 670 subjects were profiled by immunosequencing and related to cytomegalovirus serostatus. In addition to the first cohort of hundreds of subjects, a separate validation cohort of about 120 different subjects was used. High-throughput TCR immunosequencing, statistical association of individual TCRs with disease status, and machine learning were combined to predict cytomegalovirus infection status. A later analysis re-examined previously published TCR beta repertoires from around 670 donors and added high-resolution HLA genotyping to investigate patterns of TCR occurrence. The later analysis used no new phenotypic data to find candidate immune exposures, relying instead on TCR beta sequences and their occurrence across donors. In an earlier analysis of more than 550 of the donors, high-throughput TCR beta sequencing was used to judge whether each TCR beta V gene segment behaved as functional or pseudogenic. Donor age, sex, ethnicity and CMV serostatus were collected together with the repertoire data. Genome-wide SNP genotypes for about three fifths of the roughly 670 donors were used in a later genetic analysis, which treated that subset as a discovery cohort. All discovery cohort repertoires had been generated using a single sequencing platform. HLA typing included class I and class II loci at four-digit resolution. Typing coverage varied by locus: 629-630 donors for A, B, C, DRB1 and DQB1; roughly 560 for DQA1; about 600 for DPA1; 400 to 480 for DPB1. Roughly 5 DR-DQ haplotypes were handled as single units for association and clustering, since linkage in the cohort was strong. Among roughly 370 genotyped donors of the cohort, an average of 235,054 unique TCR beta nucleotide sequences were sequenced per donor, roughly a sixth of them non-productive.

What the study reported, not specific to this receptor: For the cohort, immune exposure information was limited to CMV serostatus. The authors suggested that the approach could potentially be generalized to other disease states and immunological phenotypes. A cluster of highly shared sequence variants was judged likely to be a technical artifact of the sequencing pipeline. Linkage disequilibrium might explain the correlated functional status among segregating V segments, but an unknown experimental factor could not be excluded. A later analysis found that most CMV-associated TCR beta chains appeared HLA-restricted, with HLA associations seemingly driven largely by CMV exposure. V-gene and J-gene trimming of TCR beta chains was associated with a missense DCLRE1C variant in a later genetic analysis, and the association was replicated in an independent cohort. A later genetic analysis reported fewer N-insertions in productive TCRs among donors in an Asian-associated ancestry cluster than the roughly 690-donor mean. A later analysis found that HLA-associated TCR beta chains were more clonally expanded and had lower generation probabilities than equally common non-associated chains. The classifier was reported to diagnose cytomegalovirus status with high specificity and sensitivity in both the original cohort and the validation cohort. Because counts were too low, about 18 rarely observed V segments, including chromosome 9 orphons, were excluded from the earlier analysis of around 590 of the donors. A further reported finding was that TCR beta sequences accurately predicted the HLA-A and HLA-B alleles for most subjects in the first cohort. While some public TCRs were present in many individuals, most TCR sequences turned up only very rarely across donors. Several of the top co-occurrence clusters appeared to be linked to parvovirus B19, influenza, CMV and Epstein-Barr virus, according to a later analysis. Because some donors lacked HLA typing at each locus, the association tests relied only on the typed subset. In a later analysis, TCR association rates were found to vary across HLA loci, with the most associated TCRs seen for DRB1 alleles and the fewest for HLA-C alleles. At a false discovery rate of 0.05, a later analysis linked roughly 17,000 TCR beta sequences to specific HLA alleles. Roughly uniform sequencing depth across donors was assumed in presence/absence analyses, although this assumption may not hold. An earlier analysis of roughly 570 of the donors showed that most TCR beta V segments appeared in productive rearrangements either about 90% or about 30% of the time, which broadly matched IMGT annotations. Only TCR beta chains were sequenced in this cohort, and the absence of alpha or paired-chain data limited detectable features. When HLA alleles, especially DR and DQ, strongly co-occurred, attributing TCR associations to individual alleles was difficult. The study gave a list of 150 to 200 TCR beta chains associated with cytomegalovirus. Three of the identified cytomegalovirus-associated TCR beta chains were confirmed in vitro to be specific for cytomegalovirus antigens. Some IMGT-functional V segments, including TRBV6-2 and TRBV6-3, could not be told apart with the 87-base-pair reads, so those segments were excluded.

The method behind the library was the immunoSEQ multiplex PCR assay. For the multiplex PCR, a mixture combining 60 forward primers for TCR Vbeta segments and 13 reverse primers for TCR Jbeta segments was used. Amplification of the CDR3 region of rearranged TCR beta genes was performed with a multiplex PCR assay on genomic DNA. Amplified TCR beta libraries were sequenced as 87-base-pair reads on the Illumina HiSeq System. In the paper's pipeline: Across the roughly 700 repertoires, a later analysis counted approximately 83 million unique TCR beta chains, roughly 11 million of which were shared by at least two donors. To remove PCR and sequencing errors, raw reads were error-corrected and collapsed into unique sequences using a nearest-neighbor algorithm that merged closely related sequences. Alignment of CDR3 sequences to IMGT reference sequences was used to assign V, D and J gene segments. For a sequence to be retained, a match of at least six nucleotides was required to both a V gene segment and a J gene segment. Rearrangements were classified as productive when the CDR3 lacked stop codons and remained in frame with V and J, and all other rearrangements were classified as non-productive. Following IMGT convention, CDR3 was defined as the stretch from the second conserved V-encoded cysteine up to the conserved J-encoded phenylalanine. Sequences without an unambiguous match to a single V gene segment were excluded from the earlier analysis of approximately 600 of the donors. In an earlier analysis of several hundred of the donors, V segments were called functional above 56.7% productive rearrangements and were called segregating when the between-donor standard deviation exceeded 5%. A statistical classification framework was built to diagnose cytomegalovirus status from the catalog of TCR beta chain sequences. In a later analysis, V and J genes were assigned by comparing TCR nucleotide sequences against IMGT/GENE-DB human TR gene sequences. In a later analysis, CDR3 sequences and most-parsimonious VDJ recombination scenarios were assigned using the TCRdist pipeline. In a later analysis, each TCR beta chain was defined by its CDR3 amino acid sequence together with its V-gene family, and reads without a unique V-gene family were excluded. In a later analysis, 450 to 600 highly shared, low-generation-probability nucleotide sequences were removed to address suspected cross-contamination and a sequencing artifact. In a later analysis, a clonal expansion index was calculated for each public chain from normalized within-repertoire ranks of inferred template counts. Generation probabilities in a later analysis came from a VDJ recombination model fitted to out-of-frame rearrangements, and those results were checked against IGoR. Hypergeometric tests were used in a later analysis to score TCR-TCR, TCR-HLA and TCR-CMV co-occurrence, with a repertoire-size bias correction applied to the TCR pairs. False discovery rates were estimated in a later analysis by permuting HLA or CMV assignments 20 times. In a later analysis, co-occurring TCRs were grouped with DBSCAN, and TCRdist sequence similarity was added when clustering was performed within HLA-allele-positive subsets. For co-occurrence clustering, repertoires with fewer than 30,000 or more than 120,000 public chains were excluded, along with roughly 5 repertoires with anomalous nucleotide sharing. Drawn from immuneACCESS, this table holds only the in-frame rearrangements with V and J called that TCRdb kept. Clones are partly lost; checked studies trace under half to an unresolved V gene and leave the rest unexplained. The DNA was the basis for D and trimming; V, J and clone size are from that table. The table kept for this sample lists some 120,000 clones. In total, the top ten clones hold around 3.5% of the sample.

The germline V end is reduced by 2 bases and the J end by 4 bases; junction bases left unmatched: 1. Its CDR3 holds 13 amino acids, cysteine through phenylalanine. Only the CDR3 region is kept as DNA, spanning 39 bases read in frame from base 1. The germline V gene yields SGDLS for CDR1 and YYNGEE for CDR2. In total, around 600 healthy bone marrow donors made up the cohort. At the time of sampling, every cohort member was nominally healthy, though immune exposures that went unrecorded were likely present. The donor tested CMV seronegative and was one of the 352 seronegative cohort members. A peripheral blood sample was collected from each donor, and TCR beta sequencing was performed on peripheral blood mononuclear cells. The Qiagen DNeasy Blood Extraction Kit was used to extract genomic DNA from the blood cell samples.

The sequence came from a man aged 30 to 39 in good health and CMV-seronegative. The V and J segments used are TRBV9 and TRBJ2-5; 8 of the junction bases match TRBD1. Sample: PBMCs. The CDR3 region: CASSVDRAETQYF. Here is the DNA: TGTGCCAGCAGCGTGGACAGGGCAGAGACCCAGTACTTC. The CDR3, completed at both ends by the reference TRBV9 and TRBJ2-5 genes, gives the full variable domain DSGVTQTPKHLITATGQRVTLRCSPRSGDLSVYWYQQSLDQGLQFLIQYYNGEERAKGNILERFSAQQFPDLHSELNLSSLELGDSALYFCASSVDRAETQYFGPGTRLLVL.